This section outlines one T cell receptor (beta chain) sequence together with its context. This entry comes from a study of blood T cell repertoires in COVID-19. For the study at large: Samples taken during acute and convalescent COVID-19 were collected in the United States, Italy and Spain. Sources were T cells, B-cell-depleted T cells, or PBMCs; the material itself was cDNA or gDNA.

The authors' processing: Reference gene primers were amplified, and this amplification served to estimate nucleated cell counts. Produced via immunoSEQ multiplex PCR; TCRdb's table is partial and in-frame only. The V and J calls and the clone size are those of that table, but D and trimming were determined from the DNA. The table has approximately 390,000 clones, roughly 89% seen once. The CDR3 totals 17 residues. The ends were cut back, 0 bases at V and 6 bases at J, with 18 bases in the middle. Germline CDR1 is LNHNV and CDR2 is YYDKDF (reference sequence). The sample taken for sequencing was peripheral blood. The rearrangement links TRBV15 to TRBJ1-5; no reliable D call. The receptor's source is a man aged 18-30 years with active or convalescent COVID-19. CDR3 amino acids: CATSRDREGRRGQPQHF. CDR3 DNA sequence: TGTGCCACCAGCAGAGATCGGGAGGGAAGGCGTGGTCAGCCCCAGCATTTT.